This record looks at one TCR beta chain sequence and its context. Sequencing used immunoSEQ multiplex PCR; TCRdb keeps in-frame clones, though not all of them. The sample holds 90,000 to 100,000 clones, 75% to 85% seen once. These data belong to a study of control samples from healthy donors and cancer patients. This TCR came from a young woman in good health. The sample consisted of blood.

The CDR3 DNA is TGTGCCAGCAGTTTTCGACGGACCTATGGCTACACCTTC. Amino acids: CASSFRRTYGYTF. This chain links TRBV12-3 or TRBV12-4 with TRBJ1-2; D gene uncertain. This CDR3 is built from 13 residues. V was pared by 3 bases and J by 4 bases, with 9 bases between.